Listed here are 15 T cell receptor beta chains from one sample, sequenced in a study of OX40 agonist ivuxolimab in advanced cancers. Sequenced by immunoSEQ multiplex PCR; TCRdb stores in-frame clones only, minus some. The repertoire holds 60,000 to 85,000 clones, 80% to 90% seen once, with nearly 0.55% in the top ten. The sample consisted of CD4+ or CD8+ T cells sorted from blood, taken in a trial of the OX40 agonist ivuxolimab. The receptors were gathered from an adult with an advanced solid tumor such as melanoma, head and neck, liver or kidney cancer.

The chain joins TRBV14 to TRBJ2-1, with 12 bases matching TRBD2. The CDR3 spans 19 residues. Germline CDR1 and CDR2: SGHDN and FVKESK. Losses at the gene ends were 0 bases for V and 3 bases for J; bases not matched to a gene: 9. Here the CDR3 reads CASSQENYRLAGVYNEQFF. The DNA of the CDR3 is TGTGCCAGCAGCCAAGAAAATTACCGACTAGCGGGAGTCTACAATGAGCAGTTCTTC.

The V gene is TRBV4-3, the J gene TRBJ2-7; D not certain. V lost 0 bases and J lost 5, with 14 bases in between. In germline, CDR1 is LGHNA, CDR2 YSLEER. The CDR3 runs 15 residues. As DNA, the CDR3 is TGCGCCAGCAGCCAAGATCAAGTGGGCGGCGACGAGCAGTACTTC. Translated, it gives CASSQDQVGGDEQYF.

This chain connects TRBV2 to TRBJ2-2; D is possibly TRBD2 (6 bases). V dropped 7 bases and J dropped 4 bases, with 16 bases sitting between them. This CDR3 is 15 amino acids long. Germline V lookup: CDR1 SNHLY, CDR2 FYNNEI. The CDR3 protein is CASIRDFPSTGELFF. DNA of the CDR3: TGTGCCAGCATTCGGGACTTCCCCTCCACCGGGGAGCTGTTTTTT.

The chain uses TRBV11-3 and TRBJ1-1, with 7 bases that match TRBD1. Germline CDR1 SGHNT, CDR2 YENEEA. The CDR3 has 17 amino acids. The J segment lost 2 bases and the V segment lost 0 bases, leaving 9 bases of the junction unmatched. In nucleotides, the CDR3 is TGTGCCAGCAGCTTAGAAGTGGGACAGCTTATAAACACTGAAGCTTTCTTT. Its protein product is CASSLEVGQLINTEAFF. Based on the CDR3 plus reference TRBV11-3 and TRBJ1-1, the full variable domain is EAGVVQSPRYKIIEKKQPVAFWCNPISGHNTLYWYLQNLGQGPELLIRYENEEAVDDSQLPKDRFSAERLKGVDSTLKIQPAELGDSAVYLCASSLEVGQLINTEAFFGQGTRLTVV.

This clone was detected only a few times. The rearrangement uses TRBV25-1 and TRBJ1-2; D gene unclear. The length of the CDR3 is 13 residues. Germline loops: CDR1 MGHDK, CDR2 SYGVNS. V was shortened by 6 bases and J by 8 bases, with 16 bases between the two germline ends. The CDR3 protein is CASRETFSRGYTF. DNA for the CDR3: TGTGCCAGCAGGGAGACCTTCTCACGCGGCTACACCTTC.

The rearrangement uses TRBV4-1 and TRBJ2-1, with 8 bases fitting TRBD2. V trimming: 6 bases; J trimming: 12 bases; junction bases outside the gene matches: 10. This CDR3 is 13 amino acids long. Germline CDR1 reads MGHRA; CDR2 reads YSYEKL. CDR3 amino acids: CASSPSGREVQFF. CDR3 in DNA: TGCGCCAGCAGTCCATCCGGGAGGGAGGTGCAGTTCTTC.

This chain connects TRBV19 to TRBJ2-7, with D perhaps matching TRBD1 (5 bases). CDR1 and CDR2 (germline): LNHDA, SQIVND (reference sequence). V was clipped by 3 bases and J by 3 bases, with 12 bases between them. The CDR3 length is 14 residues. DNA of the CDR3: TGTGCCAGTAGTATGGGGCAACTGGGCTACGAGCAGTACTTC. Translation: CASSMGQLGYEQYF.

This chain connects TRBV29-1 to TRBJ1-1; weak D call: TRBD1 (5 bases). Trimming took 1 base from V and 5 from J, leaving 11 bases between them. CDR1 SQVTM and CDR2 ANQGSEA come from the germline V gene. The CDR3 spans 13 residues. CDR3 bases: TGCAGCGTTGAAGGGGCGGGGGGTACTGAAGCTTTCTTT. It specifies CSVEGAGGTEAFF.

This chain connects TRBV2 to TRBJ1-1; D may be TRBD1 (6 bases). Trimming shortened V by 7 bases and J by 1 base, and 13 bases separated the two germline ends. Germline CDR1 is SNHLY and CDR2 is FYNNEI. CDR3 length: 14 residues. In DNA form, the CDR3 reads TGTGCCAGCAACGGGGGCTTAAGGAACACTGAAGCTTTCTTT. It encodes CASNGGLRNTEAFF.

This rearrangement joins TRBV6-5 to TRBJ1-1; the D gene is possibly TRBD1 (5 bases). The ends were cut back, 7 bases at V and 11 bases at J, with 20 bases in the middle. The CDR3 has 13 residues. The germline V gene encodes CDR1 MNHEY and CDR2 SVGAGI. Written as DNA, the CDR3 is TGTGCCAGCACCGCCGACAGATCAACAAGGGCTTTCTTT. Translated, it gives CASTADRSTRAFF.

A few counts support this clone. The rearrangement uses TRBV5-1 and TRBJ2-3; a weak D match, TRBD2 (5 bases). The germline V gene encodes CDR1 SGHRS and CDR2 YFSETQ. The CDR3 loop spans 14 amino acids. Between the trimmed V and J ends, which lost 1 base and 3 bases, there was a span of 9 bases. The CDR3 bases are TGCGCCAGCAGCTTGCCCACTAGTACAGATACGCAGTATTTT. Its translation is CASSLPTSTDTQYF.

The chain employs TRBV19 and TRBJ2-7; 14 bases match TRBD2. V was pared by 10 bases and J by 4 bases, with 9 bases of the junction left unmatched. CDR3 size: 15 residues. Germline values: CDR1 LNHDA, CDR2 SQIVND (reference sequence). CDR3 loop: CATKGLAGERYEQYF. The DNA for the CDR3 is TGTGCCACCAAGGGACTAGCGGGAGAAAGATACGAGCAGTACTTC.

This clone appeared a few times. The chain employs TRBV10-2 and TRBJ1-6; no reliable D call. Germline V gives CDR1 WSHSY, CDR2 SAAADI. CDR3 length: 12 amino acids. Deletions cut 2 bases from V and 6 bases from J, with 2 bases between. In nucleotides, the CDR3 is TGCGCCAGCAGTGAGGGTAATTCACCCCTCCACTTT. As protein: CASSEGNSPLHF.

The chain is built from TRBV5-1 and TRBJ2-7; D gene unclear. Germline V gene lookup returns CDR1 SGHRS and CDR2 YFSETQ. The CDR3 is 13 residues long. Trimming cost V 2 bases and J 7 bases, with 13 bases left between them. The CDR3 DNA follows: TGCGCCAGCAGCTTCCAGGCGGATGGTGAGCAGTACTTC. It specifies CASSFQADGEQYF.

The chain employs TRBV7-2 and TRBJ1-2; D remains unclear. This CDR3 contains 12 residues. With 2 bases removed from V and 13 bases from J, the gap between germline ends came to 14 bases. Germline V CDR1 and CDR2: SGHTA, FQGNSA. The CDR3 reads CASSLFRGDGTF. CDR3 DNA: TGTGCCAGCAGCTTATTCAGAGGAGATGGCACCTTC. Based on the CDR3 plus reference TRBV7-2 and TRBJ1-2, the full variable domain is GAGVSQSPSNKVTEKGKDVELRCDPISGHTALYWYRQSLGQGLEFLIYFQGNSAPDKSGLPSDRFSAERTGGSVSTLTIQRTQQEDSAVYLCASSLFRGDGTFGSGTRLTVV.